This record concerns one T cell receptor beta chain sequence. The antigen remains undetermined. This sample was taken from a study of radiotherapy plus CTLA-4 blockade in lung cancer. Whole-study findings and limits: Dynamics of early blood T cell clones, together with interferon-beta, were reportedly the best predictors of response.

CDR3 size: 16 residues. Germline V lookup: CDR1 SGDLS, CDR2 YYNGEE. Trimming cost V 4 bases and J 6 bases; bases outside gene matches: 9. Produced via immunoSEQ multiplex PCR; TCRdb's table is partial and in-frame only. The table records around 44,000 clones, 75% to 90% of them present only once. Each patient with chemo-refractory metastatic non-small-cell lung cancer was treated with focal radiation plus CTLA-4 blockade using ipilimumab. Sample: peripheral blood, taken from a patient treated with radiotherapy plus ipilimumab. This sequence originates from a human donor with non-small cell lung cancer that progressed on radiotherapy plus ipilimumab. Some clones in this sample may be carry-over from other donors' samples. V usage is TRBV9 and J usage is TRBJ1-6, with 8 bases fitting TRBD1. The chain's CDR3 is CASSPLTGVGNSPLHF. The CDR3 DNA reads TGTGCCAGCAGCCCCCTGACAGGGGTTGGTAATTCACCCCTCCACTTT.